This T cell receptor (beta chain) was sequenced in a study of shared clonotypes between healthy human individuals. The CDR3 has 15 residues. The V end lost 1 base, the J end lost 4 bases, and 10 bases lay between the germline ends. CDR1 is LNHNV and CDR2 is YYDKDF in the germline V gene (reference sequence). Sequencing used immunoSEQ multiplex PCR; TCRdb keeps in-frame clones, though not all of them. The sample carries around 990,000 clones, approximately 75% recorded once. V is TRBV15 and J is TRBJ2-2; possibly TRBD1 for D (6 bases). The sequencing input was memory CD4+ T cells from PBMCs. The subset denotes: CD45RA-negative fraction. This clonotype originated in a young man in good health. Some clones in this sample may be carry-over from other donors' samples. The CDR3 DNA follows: TGTGCCACCAGCAGAGCGAGAGGGGGCACCGGGGAGCTGTTTTTT. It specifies CATSRARGGTGELFF.